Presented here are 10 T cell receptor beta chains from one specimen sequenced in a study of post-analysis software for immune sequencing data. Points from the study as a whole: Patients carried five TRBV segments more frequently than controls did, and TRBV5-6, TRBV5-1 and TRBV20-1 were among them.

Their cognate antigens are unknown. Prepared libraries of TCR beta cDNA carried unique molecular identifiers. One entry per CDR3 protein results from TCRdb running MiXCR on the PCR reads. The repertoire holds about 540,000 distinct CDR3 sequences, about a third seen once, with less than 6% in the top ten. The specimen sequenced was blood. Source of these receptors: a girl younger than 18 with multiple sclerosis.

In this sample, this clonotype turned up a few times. The CDR3 protein is CASSPRGGLNYGYTF. The CDR3 bases are TGTGCCAGCAGCCCCCGGGGGGGCCTTAACTATGGCTACACCTTC. The V gene is TRBV7-2, the J gene TRBJ1-2; D is perhaps TRBD1 (6 bases). The ends were cut back, 5 bases at V and 1 base at J, with 14 bases in the middle. There are 15 residues in the CDR3. CDR1 and CDR2 (germline): SGHTA, FQGNSA.

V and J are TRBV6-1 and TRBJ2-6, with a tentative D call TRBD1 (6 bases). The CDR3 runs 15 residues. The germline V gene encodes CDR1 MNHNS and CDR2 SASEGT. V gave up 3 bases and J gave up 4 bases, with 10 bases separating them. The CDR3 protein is CASSDPGAGANVLTF. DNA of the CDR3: TGTGCCAGCAGTGACCCAGGGGCCGGGGCCAACGTCCTGACTTTC.

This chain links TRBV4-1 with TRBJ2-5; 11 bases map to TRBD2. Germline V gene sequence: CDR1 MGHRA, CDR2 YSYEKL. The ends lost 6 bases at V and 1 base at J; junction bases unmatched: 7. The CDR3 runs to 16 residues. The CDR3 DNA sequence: TGCGCCAGCAGGGATCGACTAGCGGGGACCCAAGAGACCCAGTACTTC. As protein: CASRDRLAGTQETQYF.

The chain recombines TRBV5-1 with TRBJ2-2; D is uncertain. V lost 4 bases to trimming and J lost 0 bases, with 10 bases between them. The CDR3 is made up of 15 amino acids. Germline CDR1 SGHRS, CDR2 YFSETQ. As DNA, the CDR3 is TGCGCCAGCAGCGTTGGCAACACGAACACCGGGGAGCTGTTTTTT. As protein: CASSVGNTNTGELFF.

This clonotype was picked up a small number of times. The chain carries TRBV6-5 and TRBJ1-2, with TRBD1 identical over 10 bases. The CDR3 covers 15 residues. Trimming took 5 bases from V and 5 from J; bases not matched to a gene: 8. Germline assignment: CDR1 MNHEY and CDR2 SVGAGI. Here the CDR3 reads CASSPGQGFRYGYTF. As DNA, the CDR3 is TGTGCCAGCAGTCCGGGACAGGGGTTTAGGTATGGCTACACCTTC.

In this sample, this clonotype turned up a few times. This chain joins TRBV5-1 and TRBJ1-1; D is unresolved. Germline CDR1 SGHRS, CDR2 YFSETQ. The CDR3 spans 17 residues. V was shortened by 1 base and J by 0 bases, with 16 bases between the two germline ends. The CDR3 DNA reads TGCGCCAGCAGCTTGAATCTTAACTTGAGGATGAACACTGAAGCTTTCTTT. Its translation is CASSLNLNLRMNTEAFF.

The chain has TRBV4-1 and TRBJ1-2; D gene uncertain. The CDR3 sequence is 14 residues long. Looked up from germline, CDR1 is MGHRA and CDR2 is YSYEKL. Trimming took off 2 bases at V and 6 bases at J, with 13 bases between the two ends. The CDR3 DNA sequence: TGCGCCAGCAGCCAAAACCTAGGCGCGGATGGCTACACCTTC. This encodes CASSQNLGADGYTF.

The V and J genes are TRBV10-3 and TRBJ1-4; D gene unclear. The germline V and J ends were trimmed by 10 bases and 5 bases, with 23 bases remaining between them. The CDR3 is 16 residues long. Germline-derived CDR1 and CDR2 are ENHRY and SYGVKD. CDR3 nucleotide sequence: TGTGCCAAGGAAGGCAGCGTCCCCACCTCCAATGAAAAACTGTTTTTT. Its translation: CAKEGSVPTSNEKLFF.

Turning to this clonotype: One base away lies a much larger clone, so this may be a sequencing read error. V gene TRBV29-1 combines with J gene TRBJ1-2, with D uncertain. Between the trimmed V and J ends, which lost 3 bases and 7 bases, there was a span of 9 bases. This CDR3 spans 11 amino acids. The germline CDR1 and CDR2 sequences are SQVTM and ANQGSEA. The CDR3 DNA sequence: TGCAGCGTTGATGGCAGCCTTGGCTACACCTTC. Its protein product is CSVDGSLGYTF. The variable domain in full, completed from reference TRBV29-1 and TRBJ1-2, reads SAVISQKPSRDICQRGTSLTIQCQVDSQVTMMFWYRQQPGQSLTLIATANQGSEATYESGFVIDKFPISRPNLTFSTLTVSNMSPEDSSIYLCSVDGSLGYTFGSGTRLTVV.

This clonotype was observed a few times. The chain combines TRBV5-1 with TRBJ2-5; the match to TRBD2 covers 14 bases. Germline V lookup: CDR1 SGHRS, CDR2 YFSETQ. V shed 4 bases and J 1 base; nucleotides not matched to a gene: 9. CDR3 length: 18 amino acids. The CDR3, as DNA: TGCGCCAGCAGCAGAGGACTAGCGGGGGGCGGATTCCAAGAGACCCAGTACTTC. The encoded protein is CASSRGLAGGGFQETQYF.